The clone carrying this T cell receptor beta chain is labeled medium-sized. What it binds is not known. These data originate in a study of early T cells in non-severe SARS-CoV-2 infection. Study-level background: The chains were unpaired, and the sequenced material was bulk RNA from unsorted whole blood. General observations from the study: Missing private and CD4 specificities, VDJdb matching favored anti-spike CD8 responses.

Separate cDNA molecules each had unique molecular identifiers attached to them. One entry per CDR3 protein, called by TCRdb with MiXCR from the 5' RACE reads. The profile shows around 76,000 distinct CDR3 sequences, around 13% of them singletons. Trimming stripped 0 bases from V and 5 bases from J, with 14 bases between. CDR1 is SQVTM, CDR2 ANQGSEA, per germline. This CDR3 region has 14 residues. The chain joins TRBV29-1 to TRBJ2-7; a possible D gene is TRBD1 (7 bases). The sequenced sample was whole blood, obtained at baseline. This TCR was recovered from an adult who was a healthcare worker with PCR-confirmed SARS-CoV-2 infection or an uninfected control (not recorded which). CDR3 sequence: CSVEDDQGGDEQYF. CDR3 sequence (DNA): TGCAGCGTTGAAGATGACCAGGGGGGAGACGAGCAGTACTTC.